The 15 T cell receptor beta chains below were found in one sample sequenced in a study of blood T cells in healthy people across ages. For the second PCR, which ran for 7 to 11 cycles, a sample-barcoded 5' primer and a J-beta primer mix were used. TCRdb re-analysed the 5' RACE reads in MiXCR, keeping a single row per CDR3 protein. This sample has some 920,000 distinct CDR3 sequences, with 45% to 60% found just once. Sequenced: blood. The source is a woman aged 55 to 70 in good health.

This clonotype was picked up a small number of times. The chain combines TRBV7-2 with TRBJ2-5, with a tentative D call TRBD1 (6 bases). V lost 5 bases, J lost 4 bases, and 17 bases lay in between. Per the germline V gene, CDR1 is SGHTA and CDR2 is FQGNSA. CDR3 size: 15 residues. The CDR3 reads CASSTHTGSGETQYF. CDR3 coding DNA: TGTGCCAGCAGCACGCACACAGGGTCCGGAGAGACCCAGTACTTC.

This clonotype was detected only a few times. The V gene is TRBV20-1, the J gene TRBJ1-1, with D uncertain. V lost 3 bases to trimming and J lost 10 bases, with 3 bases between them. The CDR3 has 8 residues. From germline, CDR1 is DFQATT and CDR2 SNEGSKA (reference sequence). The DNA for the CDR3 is TGCAGTGCTAGGGGAGCTTTCTTT. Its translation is CSARGAFF.

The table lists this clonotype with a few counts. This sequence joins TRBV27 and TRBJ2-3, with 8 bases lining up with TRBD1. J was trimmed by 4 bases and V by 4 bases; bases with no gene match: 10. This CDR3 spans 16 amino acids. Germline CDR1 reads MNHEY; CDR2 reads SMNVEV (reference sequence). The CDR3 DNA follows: TGTGCCAGCAGTTCCCGGACAGGGTCCGTTCCAGATACGCAGTATTTT. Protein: CASSSRTGSVPDTQYF.

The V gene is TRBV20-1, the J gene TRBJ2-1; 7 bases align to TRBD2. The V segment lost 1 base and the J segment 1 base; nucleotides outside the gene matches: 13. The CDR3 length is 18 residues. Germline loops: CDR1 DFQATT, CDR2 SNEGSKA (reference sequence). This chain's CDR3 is CSARVGGRAQTSYNEQFF. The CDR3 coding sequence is TGCAGTGCTAGAGTGGGTGGGAGGGCCCAGACTTCCTACAATGAGCAGTTCTTC.

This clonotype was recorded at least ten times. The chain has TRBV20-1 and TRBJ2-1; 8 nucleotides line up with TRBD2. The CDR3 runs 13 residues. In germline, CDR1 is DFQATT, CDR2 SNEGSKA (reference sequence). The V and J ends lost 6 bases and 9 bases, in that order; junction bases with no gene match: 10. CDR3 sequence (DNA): TGCAGTGCAAACCCCCTAGCGGGTGTTGAGCAGTTCTTC. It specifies CSANPLAGVEQFF.

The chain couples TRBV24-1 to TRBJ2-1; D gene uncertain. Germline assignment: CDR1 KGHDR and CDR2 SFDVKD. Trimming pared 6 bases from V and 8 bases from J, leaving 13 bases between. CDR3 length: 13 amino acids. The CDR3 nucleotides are TGTGCCACCAGTTCGCAGTTATCGCATGAGCAGTTCTTC. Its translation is CATSSQLSHEQFF.

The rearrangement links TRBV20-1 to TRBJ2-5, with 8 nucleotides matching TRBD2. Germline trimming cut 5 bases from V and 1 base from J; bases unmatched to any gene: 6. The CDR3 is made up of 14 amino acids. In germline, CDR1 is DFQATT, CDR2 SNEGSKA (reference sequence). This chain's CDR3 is CSAFPGLGQETQYF. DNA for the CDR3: TGCAGTGCTTTTCCGGGACTAGGCCAAGAGACCCAGTACTTC.

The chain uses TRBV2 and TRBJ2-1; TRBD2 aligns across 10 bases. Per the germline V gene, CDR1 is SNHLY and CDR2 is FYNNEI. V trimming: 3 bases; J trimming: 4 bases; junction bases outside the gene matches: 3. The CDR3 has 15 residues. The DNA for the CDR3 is TGTGCCAGCAGTGAGGGACTAGCGTATTACAATGAGCAGTTCTTC. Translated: CASSEGLAYYNEQFF.

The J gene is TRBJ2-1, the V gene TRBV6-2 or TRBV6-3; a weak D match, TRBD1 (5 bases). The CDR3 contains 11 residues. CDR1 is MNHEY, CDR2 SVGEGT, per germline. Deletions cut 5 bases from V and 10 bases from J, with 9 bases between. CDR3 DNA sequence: TGTGCCAGCAGTGAACAGGAAGAGCAGTTCTTC. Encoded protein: CASSEQEEQFF.

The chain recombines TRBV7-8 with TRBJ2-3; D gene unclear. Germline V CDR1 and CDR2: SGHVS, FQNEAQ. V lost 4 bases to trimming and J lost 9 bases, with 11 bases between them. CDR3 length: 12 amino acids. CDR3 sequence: CASSSIAETQYF. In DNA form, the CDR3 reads TGTGCCAGCAGCTCTATAGCCGAAACGCAGTATTTT.

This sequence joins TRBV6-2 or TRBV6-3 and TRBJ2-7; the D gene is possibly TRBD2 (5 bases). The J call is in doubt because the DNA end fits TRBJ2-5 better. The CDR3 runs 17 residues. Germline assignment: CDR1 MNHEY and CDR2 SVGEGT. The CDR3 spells CASSYKGAKVTIETQYF. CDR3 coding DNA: TGTGCCAGCAGTTATAAGGGCGCTAAGGTGACTATTGAGACCCAGTACTTC.

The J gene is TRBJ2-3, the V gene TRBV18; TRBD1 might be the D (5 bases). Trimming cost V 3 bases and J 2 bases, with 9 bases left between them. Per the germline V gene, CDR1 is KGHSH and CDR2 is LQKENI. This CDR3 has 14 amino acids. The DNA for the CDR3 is TGTGCCAGCTCACCCCCGACAGTCACAGATACGCAGTATTTT. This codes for CASSPPTVTDTQYF.

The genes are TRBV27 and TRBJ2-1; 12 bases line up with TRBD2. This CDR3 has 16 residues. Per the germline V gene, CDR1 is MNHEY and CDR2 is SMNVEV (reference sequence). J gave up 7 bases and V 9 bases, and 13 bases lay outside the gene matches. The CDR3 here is CASSSGRGVYPNEQFF. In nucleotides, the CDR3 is TGTGCCAGTTCTAGCGGGAGGGGGGTTTATCCGAATGAGCAGTTCTTC.

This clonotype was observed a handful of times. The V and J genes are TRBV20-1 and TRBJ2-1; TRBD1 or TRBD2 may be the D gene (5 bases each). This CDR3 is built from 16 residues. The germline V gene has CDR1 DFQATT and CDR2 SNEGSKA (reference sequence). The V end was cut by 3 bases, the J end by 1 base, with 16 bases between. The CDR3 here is CSASMGVLTSYNEQFF. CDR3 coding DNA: TGCAGTGCTAGTATGGGGGTGCTTACATCCTACAATGAGCAGTTCTTC.

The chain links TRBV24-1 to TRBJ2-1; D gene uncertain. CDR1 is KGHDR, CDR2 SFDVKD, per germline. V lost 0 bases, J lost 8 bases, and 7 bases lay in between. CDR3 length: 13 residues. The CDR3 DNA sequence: TGTGCCACCAGTGATTTGCAGCAGGATGAGCAGTTCTTC. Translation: CATSDLQQDEQFF.